Presented here are 25 T cell receptor beta chains from one specimen sequenced in a study of regulatory T cells in long-lasting Graves disease. Time point meaning: newly diagnosed GD, antithyroid drugs for less than 3 months. PBMC-derived RNA was used for the TCR library. CDR3-region Arm-PCR and iRepertoire HTBI primers produced the TCR beta libraries. MiXCR was run by TCRdb on the multiplex PCR reads, yielding one entry per CDR3 protein. Among about 530,000 distinct CDR3 sequences, about 16% were seen once, and the ten largest hold around 25%. The data also belong to a second study, concerning T cells in Graves' hyperthyroidism and ophthalmopathy.

Sequencing was performed on peripheral blood mononuclear cells (PBMCs), taken at new diagnosis, from a patient treated with antithyroid drugs. The receptors shown here come from a woman aged 35 to 59 with Graves disease.

Worth noting for this clonotype: It may be a read error: a sequence one base away is much more abundant. This sequence joins TRBV14 and TRBJ1-1; D unclear. Per germline, CDR1 SGHDN and CDR2 FVKESK. The CDR3 consists of 13 residues. Here the CDR3 DNA reads TGTGCCAGCAGCCAAGAGTACTACACTGGAGCTTTCTTT. This codes for CASSQEYYTGAFF.

The sample holds many counts of this clonotype. V usage is TRBV2 and J usage is TRBJ1-5, with 7 bases matching TRBD1. Germline V gene data show CDR1 as SNHLY and CDR2 as FYNNEI. Trimming took 5 bases from V and 3 from J; bases not matched to a gene: 7. This CDR3 comprises 15 residues. CDR3 DNA: TGTGCCAGCAGTCGGGACAGTAGGCCCAATCAGCCCCAGCATTTT. As protein: CASSRDSRPNQPQHF.

A few counts support this clonotype. J is TRBJ2-5 and V is TRBV24-1; 13 bases fit TRBD2. The trim removed 3 bases at V and 2 bases at J, leaving 5 bases unmatched. Germline loops: CDR1 KGHDR, CDR2 SFDVKD. The CDR3 is made up of 17 amino acids. As DNA, the CDR3 is TGTGCCACCAGTGATATGACTAGCGGGGGGTGGCAAGAGACCCAGTACTTC. Its translation is CATSDMTSGGWQETQYF.

This clonotype was seen repeatedly, ten times or more. DNA of the CDR3: TGTGCTAGTGGTTTGCGTAGCGGGGAACCAGATACGCAGTATTTT. This gives the protein CASGLRSGEPDTQYF. The V and J genes are TRBV12-5 and TRBJ2-3; 8 bases align to TRBD2. Germline assignment: CDR1 LGHNT and CDR2 FRNRAP. V gave up 2 bases and J gave up 4 bases; unmatched junction bases: 5. The CDR3 runs 15 residues.

The V gene is TRBV2, the J gene TRBJ2-7; D assignment may be TRBD1 or TRBD2 (5 bases each). The CDR3 runs 14 residues. Trimming cost V 7 bases and J 1 base, with 14 bases left between them. Per germline, CDR1 SNHLY and CDR2 FYNNEI. The CDR3: CASIGGKGSYEQYF. In nucleotides, the CDR3 is TGTGCCAGCATTGGGGGTAAAGGTTCCTACGAGCAGTACTTC.

The chain employs TRBV12-3 or TRBV12-4 and TRBJ2-6; 10 positions agree with TRBD1. The CDR3 extends over 20 amino acids. After removal of 6 bases from V and 0 bases from J, the junction contained 14 bases not matched to a gene. The CDR3, as DNA: TGTGCCAGCAGGGGGAGGACAGGGGGATACCCCACCTCTGGGGCCAACGTCCTGACTTTC. It yields the protein CASRGRTGGYPTSGANVLTF.

In its sample, this clonotype was seen many times. The chain has TRBV2 and TRBJ1-2; D unclear. The CDR3 loop spans 13 amino acids. Per germline, CDR1 SNHLY and CDR2 FYNNEI. The V end lost 8 bases, the J end lost 4 bases, and 14 bases lay between the germline ends. CDR3 in DNA: TGTGCCAGCCAGACCGTGTCGATCTATGGCTACACCTTC. It codes for CASQTVSIYGYTF.

This clonotype has just a few counts. A much larger clone differs from this one at a single base, so this may be a read error. This sequence joins TRBV18 and TRBJ2-1, with D tentatively TRBD1 (7 bases). The CDR3 contains 18 residues. V gave up 2 bases and J gave up 2 bases, with 19 bases separating them. Germline CDR1 and CDR2: KGHSH and LQKENI. In DNA form, the CDR3 reads TGTGCCAGCTCACCATTCACCCGACAGGGAGGCACCTACAATGAGCAGTTCTTC. Amino acid sequence: CASSPFTRQGGTYNEQFF.

This clonotype was seen repeatedly, ten times or more. This rearrangement joins TRBV12-3 or TRBV12-4 to TRBJ2-5, with 13 bases that match TRBD2. The CDR3 runs to 16 residues. V lost 3 bases, J lost 5 bases, and 6 bases stayed unmatched. The CDR3 region is CASSFQTSGGPETQYF. The CDR3 bases are TGTGCCAGCAGTTTCCAGACTAGCGGGGGGCCGGAGACCCAGTACTTC.

This rearrangement joins TRBV4-1 to TRBJ2-7; tentatively, D is TRBD1 (6 bases). CDR3 length equals 12 residues. Trimming pared 3 bases from V and 8 bases from J, leaving 11 bases between. The V gene's germline CDR1 is MGHRA and CDR2 YSYEKL. This chain's CDR3 is CASSQNREQQYF. In DNA form, the CDR3 reads TGCGCCAGCAGCCAGAACAGGGAACAGCAGTACTTC.

This clonotype has a handful of counts. This chain uses TRBV27 with TRBJ1-6; D uncertain. Germline CDR1 and CDR2: MNHEY and SMNVEV (reference sequence). Trimming left V 2 bases short and J 7 bases short, with 9 bases between. The CDR3 runs to 14 residues. The DNA of the CDR3 is TGTGCCAGCAGTTTAAAGCCTAGGAATTCACCCCTCCACTTT. Amino acid sequence: CASSLKPRNSPLHF.

This clonotype was picked up many times. The rearrangement joins TRBV7-2 to TRBJ1-1; D is undetermined. Germline CDR1 reads SGHTA; CDR2 reads FQGNSA. There are 9 residues in the CDR3. Between the trimmed V and J ends, which lost 5 bases and 9 bases, there was a span of 4 bases. Written as DNA, the CDR3 is TGTGCCAGCAGCCCTAAAGCTTTCTTT. Protein sequence: CASSPKAFF. The complete variable domain, with remaining parts taken from reference TRBV7-2 and TRBJ1-1, reads GAGVSQSPSNKVTEKGKDVELRCDPISGHTALYWYRQSLGQGLEFLIYFQGNSAPDKSGLPSDRFSAERTGGSVSTLTIQRTQQEDSAVYLCASSPKAFFGQGTRLTVV.

J is TRBJ1-2 and V is TRBV12-3 or TRBV12-4; D is perhaps TRBD1 (5 bases). The ends were cut back, 8 bases at V and 7 bases at J, with 20 bases in the middle. This CDR3 has 14 amino acids. CDR3 sequence: CASGFGGGDRGYTF. The CDR3 DNA reads TGTGCCAGCGGCTTCGGGGGGGGGGATCGTGGCTACACCTTC.

This chain connects TRBV9 to TRBJ1-2; the match to TRBD1 covers 10 bases. This CDR3 comprises 18 residues. V was clipped by 2 bases and J by 4 bases; unmatched bases: 14. The germline V gene encodes CDR1 SGDLS and CDR2 YYNGEE. CDR3 DNA sequence: TGTGCCAGCAGCGTTCTAAATCGGACAGGGGGAGGTAGCTATGGCTACACCTTC. Translating gives CASSVLNRTGGGSYGYTF.

This clonotype was counted only a few times. The chain combines TRBV2 with TRBJ2-7; TRBD1 aligns across 8 bases. Germline V gene lookup returns CDR1 SNHLY and CDR2 FYNNEI. Trimming removed 3 bases from V and 3 bases from J; junction bases left unmatched: 7. This CDR3 has 15 residues. The CDR3 bases are TGTGCCAGCAGTGAGTTCGTAGGACAGGGCTACGAGCAGTACTTC. It encodes CASSEFVGQGYEQYF. The variable domain in full, completed from reference TRBV2 and TRBJ2-7, reads EPEVTQTPSHQVTQMGQEVILRCVPISNHLYFYWYRQILGQKVEFLVSFYNNEISEKSEIFDDQFSVERPDGSNFTLKIRSTKLEDSAMYFCASSEFVGQGYEQYFGPGTRLTVT.

The rearrangement uses TRBV10-3 and TRBJ2-3; 8 nucleotides align to TRBD2. The germline gives CDR1 ENHRY, CDR2 SYGVKD. The CDR3 runs 14 residues. V shed 10 bases, J shed 3 bases, and the junction held 9 bases outside the gene matches. The CDR3 DNA reads TGTGCCACCTTCGCCGGACTAGCTACAGATACGCAGTATTTT. Translation: CATFAGLATDTQYF.

The table lists this clonotype with a few counts. The chain recombines TRBV20-1 with TRBJ2-5; TRBD2 aligns across 7 bases. This CDR3 has 18 residues. V shed 3 bases, J shed 2 bases, and the junction held 18 bases outside the gene matches. Germline V gene data show CDR1 as DFQATT and CDR2 as SNEGSKA (reference sequence). CDR3 protein: CSARDYLVERGVQETQYF. The CDR3 DNA reads TGCAGTGCTAGGGACTATCTTGTTGAGCGGGGTGTACAAGAGACCCAGTACTTC.

This clonotype was seen ten or more times. The rearrangement uses TRBV5-1 and TRBJ1-1; TRBD1 aligns across 9 bases. The CDR3 loop spans 15 amino acids. CDR1 and CDR2 from the germline V gene are SGHRS and YFSETQ. V lost 6 bases to trimming and J lost 5 bases; unmatched junction nucleotides: 11. The CDR3 region is CASKPTTGGATEAFF. CDR3 DNA sequence: TGCGCCAGCAAACCCACTACAGGGGGCGCAACTGAAGCTTTCTTT.

As DNA, the CDR3 is TGTGCCAGTAGTATTTCTCGGGGGGACACTGAAGCTTTCTTT. As protein: CASSISRGDTEAFF. The rearrangement joins TRBV19 to TRBJ1-1, with D possibly matching TRBD1 (5 bases). This CDR3 has 14 amino acids. Trimming pared 3 bases from V and 3 bases from J, leaving 11 bases between. CDR1 is LNHDA, CDR2 SQIVND, per germline (reference sequence).

This chain joins TRBV6-1 and TRBJ1-1, with 7 bases lining up with TRBD1. From germline, CDR1 is MNHNS and CDR2 SASEGT. Trimming removed 5 bases from V and 4 bases from J; junction bases left unmatched: 13. This CDR3 spans 16 amino acids. CDR3 amino acids: CASSNTGVGLSTEAFF. CDR3 sequence (DNA): TGTGCCAGCAGTAACACAGGGGTAGGCTTGAGCACTGAAGCTTTCTTT.

This clonotype was observed many times. The chain employs TRBV28 and TRBJ2-7, with D possibly being TRBD1 or TRBD2 (5 bases each). The germline gives CDR1 MDHEN, CDR2 SYDVKM. Trimming left V 4 bases short and J 0 bases short, with 13 bases between. This CDR3 region has 15 residues. This CDR3 reads CASSSIGTSSYEQYF. CDR3 in DNA: TGTGCCAGCAGTTCCATCGGGACCAGCTCCTACGAGCAGTACTTC.

The sample holds many counts of this clonotype. V and J are TRBV2 and TRBJ1-2; no definite D call. Germline V gives CDR1 SNHLY, CDR2 FYNNEI. Trimming took 8 bases from V and 8 from J, leaving 9 bases between them. The CDR3 spans 10 residues. CDR3 sequence (DNA): TGTGCCAGCGGAGATTCAGGCTACACCTTC. Its translation: CASGDSGYTF.

The chain recombines TRBV12-3 or TRBV12-4 with TRBJ1-1; possible D gene TRBD1, 6 bases. V was shortened by 6 bases and J by 5 bases, with 7 bases between the two germline ends. The CDR3 has 11 residues. The CDR3 coding sequence is TGTGCCAGCAGCGGACAGACTGAAGCTTTCTTT. Amino acids: CASSGQTEAFF.

There are a few counts of this clonotype. The V and J genes are TRBV7-3 and TRBJ1-1, with TRBD1 as a possible D gene (6 bases). In germline, CDR1 is SGHTA, CDR2 FQGTGA. V lost 1 base and J lost 3, with 9 bases in between. This CDR3 spans 14 amino acids. The CDR3 loop reads CASSLMAGDTEAFF. As DNA, the CDR3 is TGTGCCAGCAGCTTAATGGCAGGGGACACTGAAGCTTTCTTT.

This clonotype was recorded a few times. The rearrangement links TRBV11-1 to TRBJ2-5, with 8 bases fitting TRBD2. The CDR3 length is 16 residues. Germline values: CDR1 SGHAT, CDR2 FQDESV (reference sequence). V was clipped by 5 bases and J by 1 base; unmatched bases: 9. The CDR3 loop is CASSPTAGASQETQYF. The DNA for the CDR3 is TGTGCCAGCAGCCCGACAGCGGGGGCTTCCCAAGAGACCCAGTACTTC.